The rows below give T cell receptor beta chains drawn from one sample of a study of T cell changes during pregnancy in multiple sclerosis. Assay used: immunoSEQ multiplex PCR; TCRdb lists only in-frame clones, some missing. The sample includes 40,000 to 50,000 clones, roughly nine tenths of them seen just once. The starting material was CD4+ T cells from peripheral blood mononuclear cells, obtained in the first trimester of pregnancy. These receptors all come from a female donor with multiple sclerosis, enrolled in a pregnancy study. Each CDR3 is given with its conserved first and last residue. D genes are given only for firm matches. Size is omitted from some rows. Given values are once, few, many or a class for expanded clones.

cdr3_nt | cdr3_aa | v_call | d_call | j_call | clone_size
TGTGCCAGCAGTTACTCCTCCGTTTTAGCGGGAGAGCAGTTCTTC | CASSYSSVLAGEQFF | TRBV6-5 | TRBD2 | TRBJ2-1 | NA
TGTGCCAGTAGAACAGGGTTAAGGACTGAAGCTTTCTTT | CASRTGLRTEAFF | TRBV19 | NA | TRBJ1-1 | once
TGTGCCAGCTCACCGGGCGGGACCTCCTACGAGCAGTACTTC | CASSPGGTSYEQYF | TRBV18 | NA | TRBJ2-7 | NA
TGTGCCTGGAGTGCGGCCGGGACAGCTAACTATGGCTACACCTTC | CAWSAAGTANYGYTF | TRBV30 | TRBD1 | TRBJ1-2 | NA
TGTGCCAGCAGCCCACTAGCAAAGGCAAGCTCCTACAATGAGCAGTTCTTC | CASSPLAKASSYNEQFF | TRBV5-5 | NA | TRBJ2-1 | once
TGTGCCAGCAGTTTCCCAACTAGCGGTCGCGAGACCCAGTACTTC | CASSFPTSGRETQYF | TRBV28 | TRBD2 | TRBJ2-5 | NA
TGCAGCGCCGGGAGGGGTACCCACGAGCAGTACTTC | CSAGRGTHEQYF | TRBV29-1 | TRBD2 | TRBJ2-7 | NA
TGTGCCAGCAGTTACTCGGGGTTAGGGGTATACGAGCAGTACTTC | CASSYSGLGVYEQYF | TRBV6-5 | NA | TRBJ2-7 | once
TGTGCCAGCAGTGTCCTAGCGGAGCAGTTCTTC | CASSVLAEQFF | TRBV2 | NA | TRBJ2-1 | NA
TGTGCCAGCAGCTTAACTAGCGGGACCGGAAACAATGAGCAGTTCTTC | CASSLTSGTGNNEQFF | TRBV7-6 | TRBD2 | TRBJ2-1 | NA
TGTGCCAGCAGCTTATCGGCCGGGAGTGGCACAGATACGCAGTATTTT | CASSLSAGSGTDTQYF | TRBV7-3 | NA | TRBJ2-3 | once
TGTGCCAGCCTAACCGACTCTACTGGGGCCAACGTCCTGACTTTC | CASLTDSTGANVLTF | TRBV6-5 | NA | TRBJ2-6 | NA
TGTGCCAGCAGTACAGGGAACTATGGCTACACCTTC | CASSTGNYGYTF | TRBV28 | NA | TRBJ1-2 | NA
TGTGCCAGCTCCCGACGACAGGGGGGAACCTACGAGCAGTACTTC | CASSRRQGGTYEQYF | TRBV18 | TRBD1 | TRBJ2-7 | NA
TGTGCCACCCAGCCGAAGACAGGGGCTGGCACTGAAGCTTTCTTT | CATQPKTGAGTEAFF | TRBV19 | TRBD1 | TRBJ1-1 | NA
TGTGCCATCAGCGCCGATAGGGGGTATGGCTACACCTTC | CAISADRGYGYTF | TRBV10-3 | NA | TRBJ1-2 | NA
TGCAGCGTTGGAGGGAGAGCCTTACAAGAGACCCAGTACTTC | CSVGGRALQETQYF | TRBV29-1 | NA | TRBJ2-5 | NA
TGTGCCAGCAGATTTGGGGGCAGCGGTGAAAAACTGTTTTTT | CASRFGGSGEKLFF | TRBV7-2 | NA | TRBJ1-4 | NA
TGCAGCGCCCCCGGGACAGTGAACACTGAAGCTTTCTTT | CSAPGTVNTEAFF | TRBV29-1 | TRBD1 | TRBJ1-1 | NA
TGTGCCAGCAGTTCCCCAAGCACGGGAGCCGGGGAGCTGTTTTTT | CASSSPSTGAGELFF | TRBV28 | NA | TRBJ2-2 | NA
TGTGCCAGTAGACTATTACATGAGCAGTTCTTC | CASRLLHEQFF | TRBV19 | NA | TRBJ2-1 | NA
TGCGCCAGCAGCAATCAGGGCGGGGACTATGGCTACACCTTC | CASSNQGGDYGYTF | TRBV5-1 | NA | TRBJ1-2 | NA
TGTGCCAGCAGCTTACCCAGGGGTTCAGCTTTCTTT | CASSLPRGSAFF | TRBV7-2 | NA | TRBJ1-1 | NA
TGTGCCAGCAGCTTAACAGTTAGCGGGGGAGGGAGCACAGATACGCAGTATTTT | CASSLTVSGGGSTDTQYF | TRBV7-3 | TRBD2 | TRBJ2-3 | NA
TGTGCCAGTAGTATCGGGACTAGCGGGAGATCCTACAATGAGCAGTTCTTC | CASSIGTSGRSYNEQFF | TRBV19 | TRBD2 | TRBJ2-1 | NA
TGCGCCAGCAGCTTGGGAGTCGCTAGCGGGACGAGCACAGATACGCAGTATTTT | CASSLGVASGTSTDTQYF | TRBV5-1 | TRBD2 | TRBJ2-3 | NA
TGCGCCAGCACCGCCGGAACAAGGCACCCAGGGTTGGAAGAGCAGTACTTC | CASTAGTRHPGLEEQYF | TRBV5-1 | NA | TRBJ2-7 | NA
TGTGCCAGCAGCGTCTCAAGCGGGAGTAAGACAGATACGCAGTATTTT | CASSVSSGSKTDTQYF | TRBV9 | TRBD2 | TRBJ2-3 | NA
TGTGCCAGCAGAGTCCACAGGGGTAACACCGGGGAGCTGTTTTTT | CASRVHRGNTGELFF | TRBV6-5 | TRBD1 | TRBJ2-2 | NA
TGTGCCCACGGCAGGGCCCACTACAATGAGCAGTTCTTC | CAHGRAHYNEQFF | TRBV30 | NA | TRBJ2-1 | NA
TGTGCCAGCAGCCCGGGGGATTTGGACTATGGCTACACCTTC | CASSPGDLDYGYTF | TRBV7-9 | NA | TRBJ1-2 | NA
TGCGCCAGCAGCTTGGCTGGGGGGGGGTCCCCCTACGAGCAGTACTTC | CASSLAGGGSPYEQYF | TRBV5-1 | TRBD2 | TRBJ2-7 | NA